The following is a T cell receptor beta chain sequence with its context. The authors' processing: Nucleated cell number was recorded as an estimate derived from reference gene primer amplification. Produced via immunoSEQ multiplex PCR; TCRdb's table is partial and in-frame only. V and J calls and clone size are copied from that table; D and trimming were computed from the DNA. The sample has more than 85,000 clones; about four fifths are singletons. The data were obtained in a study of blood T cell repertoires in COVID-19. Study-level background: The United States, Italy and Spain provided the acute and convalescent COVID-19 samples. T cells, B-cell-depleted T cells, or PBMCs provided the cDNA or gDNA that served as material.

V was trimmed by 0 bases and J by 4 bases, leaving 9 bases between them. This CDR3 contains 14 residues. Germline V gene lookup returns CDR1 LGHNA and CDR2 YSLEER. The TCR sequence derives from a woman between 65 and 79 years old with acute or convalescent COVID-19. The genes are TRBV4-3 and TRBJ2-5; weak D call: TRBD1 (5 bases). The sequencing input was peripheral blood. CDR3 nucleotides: TGCGCCAGCAGCCAAGATAGGGGTCGAGAGACCCAGTACTTC. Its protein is CASSQDRGRETQYF.